This is a list of T cell receptor beta chains from one sample in a study of shared clonotypes between healthy human individuals. Sequenced by immunoSEQ multiplex PCR; TCRdb stores in-frame clones only, minus some. The table lists 800,000 or so clones, about 96% of them singletons. The sequencing input was naive CD8+ T cells sorted from blood. Receptor source: a man aged 30 to 45 in good health. Both conserved end residues are trimmed from each CDR3. Each record gives: D gene, J gene, V gene, CDR3 protein. A D gene is named only where the DNA matches it firmly.

D gene: NA; J gene: TRBJ2-7; V gene: TRBV7-2; CDR3 protein: ASSLDLPTSSYEQY
D gene: TRBD2; J gene: TRBJ2-1; V gene: TRBV28; CDR3 protein: ASSPLAGGHNEQF
D gene: TRBD2; J gene: TRBJ2-7; V gene: TRBV10-3; CDR3 protein: AISGASGNSYEQY
D gene: NA; J gene: TRBJ2-7; V gene: TRBV19; CDR3 protein: ASSPPPPTDYEQY
D gene: NA; J gene: TRBJ1-1; V gene: TRBV7-9; CDR3 protein: ASSPPGRNTEAF
D gene: NA; J gene: TRBJ1-2; V gene: TRBV7-9; CDR3 protein: ASSLGTNYGYT
D gene: TRBD2; J gene: TRBJ2-2; V gene: TRBV14; CDR3 protein: ASSQTSGRALRELF
D gene: NA; J gene: TRBJ2-1; V gene: TRBV6-5; CDR3 protein: ASSLASLYNEQF
D gene: NA; J gene: TRBJ1-5; V gene: TRBV11-2; CDR3 protein: ASSLMVPGQPQH
D gene: NA; J gene: TRBJ2-7; V gene: TRBV4-1; CDR3 protein: ASSQERLGYEQY
D gene: NA; J gene: TRBJ2-3; V gene: TRBV14; CDR3 protein: ASSQDGTQVLWDTQY
D gene: NA; J gene: TRBJ1-2; V gene: TRBV29-1; CDR3 protein: SEGSRNYGYT
D gene: TRBD1; J gene: TRBJ2-1; V gene: TRBV28; CDR3 protein: ASSPGQGRDEQF
D gene: TRBD1; J gene: TRBJ1-5; V gene: TRBV28; CDR3 protein: ASSLFPGQGNQPQH
D gene: TRBD2; J gene: TRBJ2-7; V gene: TRBV4-1; CDR3 protein: ASSQDPPSGIDYEQY
D gene: NA; J gene: TRBJ2-7; V gene: TRBV29-1; CDR3 protein: SAQVVAAFSYEQY
D gene: TRBD2; J gene: TRBJ2-3; V gene: TRBV11-2; CDR3 protein: ASSLDLERGPTDTQY
D gene: TRBD2; J gene: TRBJ2-1; V gene: TRBV7-9; CDR3 protein: ASGLWTSEDNEQF
D gene: NA; J gene: TRBJ1-1; V gene: TRBV18; CDR3 protein: ASSQGPGTEAF
D gene: NA; J gene: TRBJ2-7; V gene: TRBV28; CDR3 protein: ASSQVNYEQY
D gene: TRBD2; J gene: TRBJ2-1; V gene: TRBV7-9; CDR3 protein: ASSPSRRTSGRIDEQF
D gene: NA; J gene: TRBJ2-4; V gene: TRBV28; CDR3 protein: ASSLLAELAKNIQY
D gene: NA; J gene: TRBJ2-3; V gene: TRBV11-2; CDR3 protein: ASSPTGILLKGQY